Sequencing of this T cell receptor beta chain was carried out in a study of T-cell memory formation after mild COVID-19. For this clonotype: Just one base apart from a much larger clone, this may be a read error.

From germline, CDR1 is SEHNR and CDR2 FQNEAQ (reference sequence). The V end was cut by 5 bases, the J end by 3 bases, with 7 bases between. The CDR3 contains 12 residues. TCRdb recomputed calls from the 5' RACE reads with MiXCR, one row per CDR3 protein. Of about 290,000 distinct CDR3 sequences in the sample, approximately 16% were seen once. The V call is TRBV7-9, the J call TRBJ1-1, with D hard to call. This TCR came from a man in his late teens or twenties who had mild COVID-19 (a few samples of this study predate the infection). Cell type and time point are not known. Material for sequencing was PBMCs or a T cell subset sorted from them (not recorded which). CDR3: CASSHRDTEAFF. The CDR3 DNA reads TGTGCCAGCAGCCACCGGGACACTGAAGCTTTCTTT. Combining the CDR3 with reference TRBV7-9 and TRBJ1-1 gives the whole variable domain DTGVSQNPRHKITKRGQNVTFRCDPISEHNRLYWYRQTLGQGPEFLTYFQNEAQLEKSRLLSDRFSAERPKGSFSTLEIQRTEQGDSAMYLCASSHRDTEAFFGQGTRLTVV.